Included here is one TCR beta chain sequence, with context. The CDR3 covers 16 residues. V lost 3 bases, J lost 0 bases, and 12 bases lay in between. Germline V lookup: CDR1 LGHNA, CDR2 YNFKEQ. The sample is drawn from a study of PD-1 blockade in classical Hodgkin lymphoma. Sequencing used immunoSEQ multiplex PCR; TCRdb keeps in-frame clones, though not all of them. The repertoire holds approximately 29,000 clones, with about four fifths as singletons. Indicated time point: cycle 4 day 1 (C4D1), after less than 7 weeks of nivolumab. Each and every patient relapsed after autologous stem cell transplantation, and patients got differing brentuximab vedotin exposure.

The sequences come from peripheral blood mononuclear cells (PBMCs), collected before the fourth cycle of nivolumab. This TCR derives from a human donor with classical Hodgkin lymphoma. J is TRBJ2-1 and V is TRBV4-2, with D hard to call. CDR3 region: CASSHSPTSSYNEQFF. Here the CDR3 DNA reads TGTGCCAGCAGCCATAGTCCTACGAGCTCCTACAATGAGCAGTTCTTC.